The following is a T cell receptor beta chain sequence with its context. What it binds is unknown. The PCR used 60 Vbeta and 13 Jbeta primers. Clones were sequenced by immunoSEQ multiplex PCR, and TCRdb holds only the in-frame ones, with some missing. The sample carries 250,000 or so clones, approximately 81% recorded once. This sample was included in a study of cytomegalovirus exposure and HLA in healthy donors. Study-wide findings and caveats: While the bulk of TCR sequences proved rare, some public TCRs turned up in many donors. Later on, a genetic analysis was performed. It linked a missense variant in DCLRE1C with V- and J-gene trimming of TCR beta. What was likely a sequencing artifact was a cluster of highly shared sequence variants. In a later analysis, common viral pathogens appeared linked to several of the most significant clusters.

The origin of this receptor is a woman aged 55-70 years in good health and CMV-seropositive. The sequenced sample was PBMCs.

CDR3 nucleotide sequence: TGTGCCAGCAGTGAAGGGACTAGCGGGGCCAATGAGCAGTTCTTC. Translated, it gives CASSEGTSGANEQFF. The chain carries TRBV6-1 and TRBJ2-1; 12 bases match TRBD2. The V segment lost 1 base and the J segment 6 bases; nucleotides outside the gene matches: 1. This CDR3 region has 15 residues. Germline lookup yields CDR1 MNHNS and CDR2 SASEGT.